The T cell receptor (beta chain) under discussion was sequenced for a study of blood T cell repertoires in COVID-19. Study context: From T cells, B-cell-depleted T cells, or PBMCs came the material, which was cDNA or gDNA.

Study processing details: Estimation of nucleated cell counts was performed using reference gene primer amplification. Generated by immunoSEQ multiplex PCR, the TCRdb table keeps only in-frame clones and is missing some. Clonal size and the V and J genes are those of that table, whereas D and trimming came from the DNA. The sample shows nearly 250,000 clones, roughly 82% of them seen only once. The CDR3 runs to 15 residues. The V gene's germline CDR1 is SGHRS and CDR2 YFSETQ. V shed 0 bases and J 5 bases; nucleotides not matched to a gene: 0. Patients at the Seattle site were enrolled during active infection and followed longitudinally.

This clonotype originated in a woman of 80 years or more with COVID-19, enrolled during active disease. J is TRBJ2-2 and V is TRBV5-1, with 11 nucleotides matching TRBD2. The specimen sequenced was peripheral blood. The CDR3: CASSLGLAGTGELFF. The CDR3 region has the DNA TGCGCCAGCAGCTTGGGACTAGCGGGGACCGGGGAGCTGTTTTTT.